This T cell receptor beta chain originates from a study of blood T cell repertoires in COVID-19. The overall study: T cells, B-cell-depleted T cells, or PBMCs provided the cDNA or gDNA that served as material.

Some clones are missing from TCRdb's copy, which holds only in-frame ones; the method was immunoSEQ multiplex PCR. This sample carries roughly 250,000 clones, approximately 80% of them seen once, and the ten largest clones take roughly 4.2%. The CDR3 is 17 amino acids. From germline, CDR1 is SGHTA and CDR2 FQGTGA. The trim removed 2 bases at V and 5 bases at J, leaving 12 bases unmatched. The V call is TRBV7-3, the J call TRBJ2-3, with 8 positions matching TRBD2. Sequenced material: peripheral blood. The clonotype originates from a woman in her 40s with active or convalescent COVID-19. CDR3 sequence: CASSLVSGAGEGDTQYF. CDR3 coding DNA: TGTGCCAGCAGCTTAGTGTCCGGAGCGGGGGAAGGAGATACGCAGTATTTT.